The clone carrying this T cell receptor (beta chain) was detected a few times. The antigen remains unidentified. Expressed TCRB transcripts were sequenced, since all the RNA that had been isolated was reverse transcribed. Sequencing used immunoSEQ multiplex PCR; TCRdb keeps in-frame clones, though not all of them. The table records 350,000 to 450,000 clones, about 15% of them present only once. Every donor had blood drawn once into heparin, roughly 110 mL on average. This record belongs to a study of beta chain features in type 1 diabetes. Whole-study results and caveats: TCRB CDR3s from Type 1 diabetes patients were moderately but significantly shorter in all four CD4+ subsets. Equally in patients and controls, PCR might preferentially amplify shorter templates. Any HLA effect on TCRB rearrangement was left unresolved by small sub-analyses.

V gave up 2 bases and J gave up 0 bases; unmatched junction bases: 7. The CDR3 has 17 amino acids. Germline V gives CDR1 MDHEN, CDR2 SYDVKM. The chain couples TRBV28 to TRBJ2-1; 7 bases are a match to TRBD2. The source of this sequence is a woman under 30 in good health. Sequenced input: naive CD4+ T cells from blood. For the CDR3, the DNA is TGTGCCAGCAGTTTAGGAGTCGGGGGGAGCTCCTACAATGAGCAGTTCTTC. Translating gives CASSLGVGGSSYNEQFF.